What follows describes a single T cell receptor (beta chain). As processed by the authors: Reference gene primer amplification gave estimated nucleated cell counts. Assay: immunoSEQ multiplex PCR; the TCRdb copy retains only in-frame clones and omits some. V and J calls and clone size are those listed in that table; D and trimming were worked out from the DNA. This sample carries around 150,000 clones, under 80% of them seen once, and the ten largest clones take around 4%. Germline V gives CDR1 MDHEN, CDR2 SYDVKM. The CDR3 extends over 14 amino acids. The junction had 7 bases not matched to a gene; V was cut back by 4 bases and J by 6 bases. This record comes from a study of blood T cell repertoires in COVID-19. Study summary: The United States, Italy and Spain supplied acute and convalescent COVID-19 samples. PBMCs, B-cell-depleted T cells, or T cells provided the cDNA or gDNA that made up the material.

The sequenced sample was peripheral blood. This sequence joins TRBV28 and TRBJ2-7, with 9 positions matching TRBD1. This receptor was obtained from a man aged 55-75 years with acute or convalescent COVID-19. This CDR3 is CASSYRGQLPEQYF. CDR3 nucleotide sequence: TGTGCCAGCAGTTACAGGGGGCAGCTTCCCGAGCAGTACTTC.